One sample yielded the 15 T cell receptor beta chains listed below, sequenced in a study of response to subunit inactivated influenza vaccine. TCRdb itself ran the RT-PCR reads through MiXCR, one entry per CDR3 protein. The table records about half a million distinct CDR3 sequences, over 25% of them present only once. The sample consisted of CD4+ T cells sorted from PBMCs, taken roughly 5 days after vaccination. These receptor sequences come from a man aged 45 to 65 who received an inactivated influenza vaccine.

This clonotype was observed a few times. The J gene is TRBJ2-7, the V gene TRBV7-2; D unclear. The CDR3 spans 14 residues. Deletions cut 5 bases from V and 2 bases from J, with 13 bases between. CDR1 and CDR2 (germline): SGHTA, FQGNSA. The DNA of the CDR3 is TGTGCCAGCAGCCGAACTGGGGATGCCTACGAGCAGTACTTC. Translating it yields CASSRTGDAYEQYF.

This clonotype was recorded a few times. The chain employs TRBV10-3 and TRBJ2-1; a possible D gene is TRBD2 (6 bases). Germline CDR1 reads ENHRY; CDR2 reads SYGVKD. The CDR3 loop spans 14 amino acids. The V end was cut by 2 bases, the J end by 9 bases, with 14 bases between. The chain's CDR3 is CAISELRVGGEQFF. The CDR3 nucleotides are TGTGCCATCAGTGAGCTAAGAGTGGGGGGTGAGCAGTTCTTC.

A few counts support this clonotype. This chain links TRBV24-1 with TRBJ2-3; D is possibly TRBD2 (7 bases). The V end lost 3 bases, the J end lost 4 bases, and 13 bases lay between the germline ends. This CDR3 has 15 residues. The germline V gene encodes CDR1 KGHDR and CDR2 SFDVKD. The CDR3 DNA sequence: TGTGCCACCAGTGATCCCCCGGGGGGCTCAGATACGCAGTATTTT. It yields the protein CATSDPPGGSDTQYF.

This clonotype was seen more than once but under ten times. The rearrangement uses TRBV11-2 and TRBJ2-7; no definite D call. CDR1 SGHAT and CDR2 FQNNGV come from the germline V gene. V lost 1 base, J lost 3 bases, and 19 bases lay in between. The length of the CDR3 is 17 residues. The CDR3 nucleotides are TGTGCCAGCAGCTTAGTTCTGGGAAATCAACCCCTCTACGAGCAGTACTTC. Residues: CASSLVLGNQPLYEQYF.

This clonotype was found a few times. A much larger clone lies one base from this, so it may be a read error. V usage is TRBV7-3 and J usage is TRBJ2-2; 14 bases match TRBD2. The germline CDR1 and CDR2 sequences are SGHTA and FQGTGA. The CDR3 contains 15 residues. With 5 bases clipped from V and 6 bases from J, the junction kept 2 bases outside the gene matches. CDR3 DNA: TGTGCCAGCAGCCCGGGACTAGCGGGAGCCGGGGAGCTGTTTTTT. This encodes CASSPGLAGAGELFF.

This clonotype was seen a few times. The chain is built from TRBV12-3 or TRBV12-4 and TRBJ2-1; 9 positions agree with TRBD2. Unmatched junction bases numbered 9, after V lost 6 bases and J lost 6 bases. CDR3 size: 15 residues. CDR3: CASREAGGPLNEQFF. The CDR3 coding sequence is TGTGCCAGCAGAGAAGCGGGAGGCCCCCTCAATGAGCAGTTCTTC.

In this sample, this clonotype turned up once. In nucleotides, the CDR3 is TGCAGTGCTAGCGCCGGGGGCCCCAAGGCAGATACGCAGTATTTT. Its protein is CSASAGGPKADTQYF. The chain carries TRBV20-1 and TRBJ2-3; D tentatively fits TRBD1 or TRBD2 (6 bases each). V lost 3 bases and J lost 4, with 17 bases in between. Germline CDR1 reads DFQATT; CDR2 reads SNEGSKA (reference sequence). The CDR3 has 15 amino acids.

The V call is TRBV6-5, the J call TRBJ1-1; D is perhaps TRBD1 (6 bases). Germline-derived CDR1 and CDR2 are MNHEY and SVGAGI. This CDR3 is 14 amino acids long. The V and J ends lost 2 bases and 0 bases respectively, with 7 bases between them. The CDR3 DNA follows: TGTGCCAGCAGTTACGACAGGTTGAACACTGAAGCTTTCTTT. Protein product: CASSYDRLNTEAFF.

The rearrangement uses TRBV24-1 and TRBJ1-2; 9 nucleotides align to TRBD1. Germline CDR1 and CDR2: KGHDR and SFDVKD. The V segment lost 9 bases and the J segment 2 bases; nucleotides outside the gene matches: 0. The CDR3 sequence is 12 residues long. The CDR3 is CATGTGNYGYTF. The CDR3, as DNA: TGTGCCACCGGGACAGGGAACTATGGCTACACCTTC.

There are a few counts of this clonotype. The J gene is TRBJ2-5, the V gene TRBV7-9; D gene ambiguous. Germline loops: CDR1 SEHNR, CDR2 FQNEAQ (reference sequence). V was cut by 1 base and J by 2 bases, with 11 bases left in between. This CDR3 spans 15 amino acids. DNA for the CDR3: TGTGCCAGCAGCTTAGTGTTAGGCGGACAAGAGACCCAGTACTTC. Protein sequence: CASSLVLGGQETQYF.

V usage is TRBV6-2 or TRBV6-3 and J usage is TRBJ2-5; TRBD2 might be the D (6 bases). This CDR3 is 16 amino acids long. Deletions cut 5 bases from V and 4 bases from J, with 20 bases between. Germline lookup yields CDR1 MNHEY and CDR2 SVGEGT. The CDR3, as DNA: TGTGCCAGCAGTAGAAACCCGGGACGGGGGACAGAGACCCAGTACTTC. It encodes CASSRNPGRGTETQYF.

This clonotype showed up just a few times. The rearrangement joins TRBV5-1 to TRBJ2-7; unclear D gene. The germline gives CDR1 SGHRS, CDR2 YFSETQ. Trimming pared 0 bases from V and 1 base from J, leaving 8 bases between. The CDR3 runs to 14 residues. The DNA of the CDR3 is TGCGCCAGCAGCTTGGAGACGATATCCTACGAGCAGTACTTC. It codes for CASSLETISYEQYF.

The CDR3 region has the DNA TGTGCCAGCAGTTTCGGGGGGGAAACCTACGAGCAGTACTTC. This gives the protein CASSFGGETYEQYF. This chain joins TRBV12-3 or TRBV12-4 and TRBJ2-7; 8 bases map to TRBD2. The CDR3 loop spans 14 amino acids. V trimming: 3 bases; J trimming: 2 bases; junction bases outside the gene matches: 3.

In its sample, this clonotype was seen a few times. The chain has TRBV27 and TRBJ2-1; 8 bases are shared with TRBD2. This CDR3 spans 18 amino acids. With V trimmed by 3 bases and J by 8 bases, 18 bases remained unmatched. Per germline, CDR1 MNHEY and CDR2 SMNVEV (reference sequence). In DNA, the CDR3 is TGTGCCAGCAGTTTTAATCGCGGGGGGCGGGAGAGAGGCTATGAGCAGTTCTTC. It specifies CASSFNRGGRERGYEQFF.

This chain uses TRBV12-3 or TRBV12-4 with TRBJ2-4, with D possibly called TRBD1 or TRBD2 (5 bases each). This CDR3 comprises 15 residues. V was shortened by 5 bases and J by 0 bases, with 11 bases between the two germline ends. CDR3 nucleotide sequence: TGTGCCAGCAGTCTCCCGGGGCCAGCCAAAAACATTCAGTACTTC. This gives the protein CASSLPGPAKNIQYF.